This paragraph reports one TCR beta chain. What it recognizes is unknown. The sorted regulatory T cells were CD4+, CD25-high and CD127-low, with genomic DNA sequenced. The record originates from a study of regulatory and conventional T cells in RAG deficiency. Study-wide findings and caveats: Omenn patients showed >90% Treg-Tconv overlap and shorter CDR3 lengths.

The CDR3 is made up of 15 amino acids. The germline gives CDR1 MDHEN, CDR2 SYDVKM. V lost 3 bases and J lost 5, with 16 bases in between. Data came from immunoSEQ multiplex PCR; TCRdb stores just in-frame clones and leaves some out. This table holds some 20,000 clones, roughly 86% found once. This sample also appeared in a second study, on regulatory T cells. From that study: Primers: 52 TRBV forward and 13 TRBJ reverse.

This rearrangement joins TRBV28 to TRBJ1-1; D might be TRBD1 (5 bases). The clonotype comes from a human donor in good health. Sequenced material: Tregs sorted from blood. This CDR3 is CASSFQGAGGTEAFF. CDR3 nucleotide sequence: TGTGCCAGCAGTTTTCAAGGGGCCGGGGGGACTGAAGCTTTCTTT.